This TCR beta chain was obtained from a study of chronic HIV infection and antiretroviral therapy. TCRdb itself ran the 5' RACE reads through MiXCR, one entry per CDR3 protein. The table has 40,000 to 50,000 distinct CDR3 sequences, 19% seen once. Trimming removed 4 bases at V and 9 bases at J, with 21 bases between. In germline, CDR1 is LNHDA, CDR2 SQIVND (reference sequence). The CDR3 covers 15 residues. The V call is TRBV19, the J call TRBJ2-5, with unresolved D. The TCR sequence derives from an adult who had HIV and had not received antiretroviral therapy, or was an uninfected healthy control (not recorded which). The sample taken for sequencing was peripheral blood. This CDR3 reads CASSSSGSQGKSQYF. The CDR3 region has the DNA TGTGCCAGTAGTAGCTCCGGGTCCCAAGGGAAGTCCCAGTACTTC.